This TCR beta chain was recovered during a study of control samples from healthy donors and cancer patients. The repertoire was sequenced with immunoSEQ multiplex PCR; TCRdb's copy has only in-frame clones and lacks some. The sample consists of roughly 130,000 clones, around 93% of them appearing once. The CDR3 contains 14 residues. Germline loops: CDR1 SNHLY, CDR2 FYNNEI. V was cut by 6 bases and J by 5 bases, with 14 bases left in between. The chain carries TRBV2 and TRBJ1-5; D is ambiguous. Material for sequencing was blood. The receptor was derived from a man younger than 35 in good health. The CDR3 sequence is CASSQGKSYQPQHF. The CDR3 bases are TGTGCCAGCAGCCAAGGAAAGTCCTATCAGCCCCAGCATTTT.